This entry lists 9 T cell receptor beta chains sequenced from one sample in a study of shared clonotypes between healthy human individuals. The data were produced by immunoSEQ multiplex PCR, yet TCRdb's version contains in-frame clones alone and is incomplete. The profile shows millions of clones, approximately 95% of them singletons. Naive CD8 isolation took CD45RO-negative cells positively selected for CCR7 and excluded terminally differentiated effector memory CD45RA+ cells. Material for sequencing was naive CD8+ T cells sorted from blood. The receptors derive from a man in his late teens or twenties in good health.

The chain links TRBV7-9 to TRBJ2-1; 8 nucleotides line up with TRBD1. Germline V gene lookup returns CDR1 SEHNR and CDR2 FQNEAQ (reference sequence). CDR3 size: 12 residues. Trimming at V came to 4 bases and at J to 15 bases, leaving 8 bases not matched to a gene. This chain's CDR3 is CASSSTGVRPFF. CDR3 in DNA: TGTGCCAGCAGCTCGACAGGGGTTCGTCCGTTCTTC.

V is TRBV5-1 and J is TRBJ2-2, with D maybe TRBD2 (6 bases). The length of the CDR3 is 15 residues. V was shortened by 1 base and J by 6 bases, with 13 bases between the two germline ends. Germline CDR1 and CDR2: SGHRS and YFSETQ. This chain's CDR3 is CASSLHGSPPGELFF. The CDR3 DNA is TGCGCCAGCAGCTTGCACGGGAGTCCCCCCGGGGAGCTGTTTTTT.

The V call is TRBV13, the J call TRBJ2-5; 7 bases align to TRBD2. The CDR3 loop spans 16 amino acids. Germline lookup yields CDR1 PRHDT and CDR2 FYEKMQ (reference sequence). Trimming at V came to 4 bases and at J to 5 bases, leaving 13 bases not matched to a gene. The CDR3 nucleotides read TGTGCCAGCAGCTCGAGACTCGCGGGGGAGGGGGAGACCCAGTACTTC. Its translation: CASSSRLAGEGETQYF.

The rearrangement uses TRBV6-1 and TRBJ1-5; D is unresolved. This CDR3 has 13 amino acids. CDR1 MNHNS and CDR2 SASEGT come from the germline V gene. V lost 5 bases, J lost 3 bases, and 8 bases lay in between. The CDR3 here is CASSPRDNQPQHF. CDR3 DNA sequence: TGTGCCAGCAGTCCGAGGGACAATCAGCCCCAGCATTTT.

This sequence joins TRBV19 and TRBJ2-2, with no clear D. Germline loops: CDR1 LNHDA, CDR2 SQIVND (reference sequence). The CDR3 covers 14 residues. The V end lost 5 bases, the J end lost 5 bases, and 12 bases lay between the germline ends. The CDR3 sequence: CASSLLSSTGELFF. In DNA, the CDR3 is TGTGCCAGTAGTCTCCTTTCGAGTACCGGGGAGCTGTTTTTT.

As for this clone: Other DNA sequences in the sample encode the same CDR3. CDR3 sequence reads: CASSEATGVTYEQYF. CDR3 coding DNA: TGTGCCAGCAGTGAAGCGACAGGGGTTACCTACGAGCAGTACTTC. The gene calls are TRBV2 and TRBJ2-7; TRBD1 aligns across 8 bases. CDR3 length equals 15 residues. Germline CDR1 is SNHLY and CDR2 is FYNNEI. V dropped 0 bases and J dropped 2; count of bases not matched to a gene: 3.

This clone was seen only once. The rearrangement joins TRBV11-2 to TRBJ1-2; 9 bases are a match to TRBD1. After removal of 3 bases from V and 8 bases from J, the junction contained 7 bases not matched to a gene. Germline CDR1 reads SGHAT; CDR2 reads FQNNGV. The CDR3 is 14 amino acids. Here the CDR3 DNA reads TGTGCCAGCAGCTTCACACAGGGGGCGGAGGGCTACACCTTC. Protein product: CASSFTQGAEGYTF.

The J gene is TRBJ1-2, the V gene TRBV15; D unclear. Trimming took off 0 bases at V and 8 bases at J, with 7 bases between the two ends. Germline V gene sequence: CDR1 LNHNV, CDR2 YYDKDF (reference sequence). CDR3 length: 12 amino acids. The CDR3 nucleotides are TGTGCCACCAGCAGAGACGCTGGCGGCTACACCTTC. Protein: CATSRDAGGYTF.

The V and J genes are TRBV6-5 and TRBJ2-7; D ambiguous. Deletions cut 4 bases from V and 0 bases from J, with 16 bases between. The germline V gene has CDR1 MNHEY and CDR2 SVGAGI. The CDR3 is 16 amino acids. The CDR3: CASSFSRLDSSYEQYF. The CDR3 region has the DNA TGTGCCAGCAGTTTTTCCCGACTTGATAGCTCCTACGAGCAGTACTTC.